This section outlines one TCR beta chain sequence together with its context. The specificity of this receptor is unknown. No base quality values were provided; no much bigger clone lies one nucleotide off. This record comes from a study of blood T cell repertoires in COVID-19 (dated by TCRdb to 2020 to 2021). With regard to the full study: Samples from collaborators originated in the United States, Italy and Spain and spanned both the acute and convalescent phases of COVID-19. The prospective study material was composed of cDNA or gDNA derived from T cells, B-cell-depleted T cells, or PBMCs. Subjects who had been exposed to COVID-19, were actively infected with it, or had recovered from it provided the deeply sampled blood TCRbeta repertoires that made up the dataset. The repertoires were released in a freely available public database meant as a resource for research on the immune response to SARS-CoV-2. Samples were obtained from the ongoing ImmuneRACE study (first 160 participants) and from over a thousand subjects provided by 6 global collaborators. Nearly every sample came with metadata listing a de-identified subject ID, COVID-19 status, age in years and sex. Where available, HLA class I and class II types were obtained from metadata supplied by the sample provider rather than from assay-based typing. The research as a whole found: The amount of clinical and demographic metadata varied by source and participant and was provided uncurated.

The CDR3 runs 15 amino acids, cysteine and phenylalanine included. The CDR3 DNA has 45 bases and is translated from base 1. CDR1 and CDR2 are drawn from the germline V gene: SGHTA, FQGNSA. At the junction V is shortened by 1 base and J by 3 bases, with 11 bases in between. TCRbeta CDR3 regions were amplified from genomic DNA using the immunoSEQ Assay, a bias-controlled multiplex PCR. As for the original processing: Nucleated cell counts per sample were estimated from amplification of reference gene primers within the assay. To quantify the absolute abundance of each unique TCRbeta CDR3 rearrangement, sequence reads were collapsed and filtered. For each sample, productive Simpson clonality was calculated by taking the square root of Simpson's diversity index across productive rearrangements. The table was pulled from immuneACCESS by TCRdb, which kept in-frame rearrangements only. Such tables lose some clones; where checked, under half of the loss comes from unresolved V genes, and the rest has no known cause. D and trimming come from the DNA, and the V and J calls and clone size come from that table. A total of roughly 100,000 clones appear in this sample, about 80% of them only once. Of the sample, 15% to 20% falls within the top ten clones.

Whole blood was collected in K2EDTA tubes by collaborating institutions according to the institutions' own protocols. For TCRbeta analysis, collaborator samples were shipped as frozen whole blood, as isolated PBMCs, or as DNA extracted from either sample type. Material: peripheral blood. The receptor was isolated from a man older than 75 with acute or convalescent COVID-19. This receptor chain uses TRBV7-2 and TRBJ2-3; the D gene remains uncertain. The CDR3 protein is CASSLGSLDTDTQYF. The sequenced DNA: TGTGCCAGCAGCTTAGGGAGTCTAGATACAGATACGCAGTATTTT.